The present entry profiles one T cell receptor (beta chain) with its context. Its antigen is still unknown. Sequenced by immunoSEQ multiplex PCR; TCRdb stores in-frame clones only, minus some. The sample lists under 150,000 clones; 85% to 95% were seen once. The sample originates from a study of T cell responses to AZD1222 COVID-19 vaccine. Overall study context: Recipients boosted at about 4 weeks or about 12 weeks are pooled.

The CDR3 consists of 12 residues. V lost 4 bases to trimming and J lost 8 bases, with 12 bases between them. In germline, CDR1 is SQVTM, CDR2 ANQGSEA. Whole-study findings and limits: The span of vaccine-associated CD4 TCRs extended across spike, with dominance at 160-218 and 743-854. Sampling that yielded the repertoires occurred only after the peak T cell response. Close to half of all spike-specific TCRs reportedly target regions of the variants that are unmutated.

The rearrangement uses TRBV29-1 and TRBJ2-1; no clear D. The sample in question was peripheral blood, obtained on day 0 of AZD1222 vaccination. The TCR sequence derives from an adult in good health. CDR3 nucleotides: TGCAGCGTTGGATCCGGATTCGATGAGCAGTTCTTC. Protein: CSVGSGFDEQFF.